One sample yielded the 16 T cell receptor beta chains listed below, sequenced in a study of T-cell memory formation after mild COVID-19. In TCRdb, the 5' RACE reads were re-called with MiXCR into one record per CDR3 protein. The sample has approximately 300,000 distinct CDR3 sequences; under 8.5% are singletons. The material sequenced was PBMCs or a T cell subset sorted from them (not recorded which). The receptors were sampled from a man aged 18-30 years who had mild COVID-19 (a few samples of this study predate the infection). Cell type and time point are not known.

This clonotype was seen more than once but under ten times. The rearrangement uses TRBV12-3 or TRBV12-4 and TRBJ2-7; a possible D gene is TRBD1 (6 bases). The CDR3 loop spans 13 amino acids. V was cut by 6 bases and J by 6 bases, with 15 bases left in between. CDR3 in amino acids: CASRSHREGEQYF. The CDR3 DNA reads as TGTGCCAGCAGGTCGCACAGGGAAGGCGAGCAGTACTTC.

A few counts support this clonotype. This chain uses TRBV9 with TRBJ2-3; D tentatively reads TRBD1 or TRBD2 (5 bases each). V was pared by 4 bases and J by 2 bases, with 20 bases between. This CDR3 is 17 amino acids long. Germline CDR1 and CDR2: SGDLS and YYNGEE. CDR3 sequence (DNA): TGTGCCAGCAGCCTAGGGGCCGGGGCGCGTCCCACAGATACGCAGTATTTT. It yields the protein CASSLGAGARPTDTQYF.

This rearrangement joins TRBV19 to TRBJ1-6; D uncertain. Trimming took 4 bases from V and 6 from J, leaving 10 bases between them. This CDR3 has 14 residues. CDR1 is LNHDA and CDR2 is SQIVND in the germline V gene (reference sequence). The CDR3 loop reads CASSTSVVNSPLHF. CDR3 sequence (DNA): TGTGCCAGTAGTACCTCAGTGGTTAATTCACCCCTCCACTTT.

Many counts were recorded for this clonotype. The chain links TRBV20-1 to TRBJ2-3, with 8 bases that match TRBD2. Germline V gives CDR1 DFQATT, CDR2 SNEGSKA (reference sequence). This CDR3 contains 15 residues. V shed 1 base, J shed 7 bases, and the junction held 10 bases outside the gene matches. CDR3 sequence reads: CSARGPSGSSNTQYF. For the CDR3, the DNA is TGCAGTGCTAGAGGCCCTAGCGGGTCTTCTAATACGCAGTATTTT.

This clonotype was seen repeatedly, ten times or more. CDR3: CSARYRDAPYEQYF. The CDR3 DNA is TGCAGTGCTAGATACCGGGACGCTCCCTACGAGCAGTACTTC. The chain links TRBV20-1 to TRBJ2-7, with D perhaps TRBD1 or TRBD2 (5 bases each). This CDR3 is 14 amino acids long. CDR1 is DFQATT and CDR2 is SNEGSKA in the germline V gene (reference sequence). V was cut by 2 bases and J by 2 bases, with 13 bases left in between.

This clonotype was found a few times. The DNA for the CDR3 is TGTGCCAGCAGTGCCCGGGGAGCGGGGTTCAAGTTCTTC. This codes for CASSARGAGFKFF. This chain joins TRBV25-1 and TRBJ2-1; 7 bases are shared with TRBD2. V dropped 4 bases and J dropped 14; count of bases not matched to a gene: 11. Germline V gives CDR1 MGHDK, CDR2 SYGVNS. This CDR3 has 13 amino acids.

Here the CDR3 DNA reads TGTGCCAGCAGCCCCACCGGGAGGAACTATGGCTACACCTTC. Translating it yields CASSPTGRNYGYTF. The chain joins TRBV7-9 to TRBJ1-2; D gene unclear. The CDR3 spans 14 residues. Germline V CDR1 and CDR2: SEHNR, FQNEAQ (reference sequence). Trimming removed 5 bases at V and 2 bases at J, with 12 bases between.

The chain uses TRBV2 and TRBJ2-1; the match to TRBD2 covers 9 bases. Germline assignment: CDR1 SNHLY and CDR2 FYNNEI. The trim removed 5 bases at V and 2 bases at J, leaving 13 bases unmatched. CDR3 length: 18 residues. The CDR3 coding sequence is TGTGCCAGCAGTAGTGTAGCGGGGGCCTTCGACCCCTACAATGAGCAGTTCTTC. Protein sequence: CASSSVAGAFDPYNEQFF. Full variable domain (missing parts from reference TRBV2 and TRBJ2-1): EPEVTQTPSHQVTQMGQEVILRCVPISNHLYFYWYRQILGQKVEFLVSFYNNEISEKSEIFDDQFSVERPDGSNFTLKIRSTKLEDSAMYFCASSSVAGAFDPYNEQFFGPGTRLTVL.

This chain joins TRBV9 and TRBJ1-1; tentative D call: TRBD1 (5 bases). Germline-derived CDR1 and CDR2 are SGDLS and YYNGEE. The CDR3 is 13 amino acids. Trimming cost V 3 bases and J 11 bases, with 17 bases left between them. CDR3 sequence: CASSGGWGVDAFF. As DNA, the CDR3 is TGTGCCAGCAGCGGAGGTTGGGGGGTTGATGCTTTCTTT.

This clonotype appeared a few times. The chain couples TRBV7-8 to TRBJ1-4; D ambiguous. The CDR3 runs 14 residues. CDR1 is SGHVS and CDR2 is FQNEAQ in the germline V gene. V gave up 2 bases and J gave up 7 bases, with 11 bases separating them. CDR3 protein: CASSLIWGAEKLFF. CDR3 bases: TGTGCCAGCAGCTTAATCTGGGGAGCTGAAAAACTGTTTTTT.

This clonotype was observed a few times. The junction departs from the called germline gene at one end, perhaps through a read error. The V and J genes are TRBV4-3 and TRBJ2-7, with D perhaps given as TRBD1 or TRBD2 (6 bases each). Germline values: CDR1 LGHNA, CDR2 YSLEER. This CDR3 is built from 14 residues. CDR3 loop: CASSMQKGGREKYF. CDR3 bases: TGCGCCAGCAGCATGCAAAAAGGGGGGCGCGAGAAGTACTTC.

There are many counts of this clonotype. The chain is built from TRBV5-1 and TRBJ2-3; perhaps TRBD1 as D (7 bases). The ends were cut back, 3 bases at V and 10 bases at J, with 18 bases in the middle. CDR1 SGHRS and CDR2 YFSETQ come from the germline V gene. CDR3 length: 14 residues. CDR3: CASSYPGGRFAQYF. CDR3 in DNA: TGCGCCAGCAGCTACCCAGGGGGGCGATTTGCGCAGTATTTT.

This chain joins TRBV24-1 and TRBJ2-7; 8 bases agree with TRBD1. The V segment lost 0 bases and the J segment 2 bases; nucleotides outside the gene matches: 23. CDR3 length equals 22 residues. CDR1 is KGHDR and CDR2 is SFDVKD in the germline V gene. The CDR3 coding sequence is TGTGCCACCAGTGATTTGTTCAGGGGGCGGATGATTGAGCTTCATTACCCCTACGAGCAGTACTTC. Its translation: CATSDLFRGRMIELHYPYEQYF.

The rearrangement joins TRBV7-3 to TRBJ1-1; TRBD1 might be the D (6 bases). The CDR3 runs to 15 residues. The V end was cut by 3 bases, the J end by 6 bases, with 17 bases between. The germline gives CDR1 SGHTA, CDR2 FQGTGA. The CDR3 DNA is TGTGCCAGCAGCTTGGGGGCAGGGGCTCGCTCTGAAGCTTTCTTT. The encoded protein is CASSLGAGARSEAFF. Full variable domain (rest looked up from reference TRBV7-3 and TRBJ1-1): GAGVSQTPSNKVTEKGKYVELRCDPISGHTALYWYRQSLGQGPEFLIYFQGTGAADDSGLPNDRFFAVRPEGSVSTLKIQRTERGDSAVYLCASSLGAGARSEAFFGQGTRLTVV.

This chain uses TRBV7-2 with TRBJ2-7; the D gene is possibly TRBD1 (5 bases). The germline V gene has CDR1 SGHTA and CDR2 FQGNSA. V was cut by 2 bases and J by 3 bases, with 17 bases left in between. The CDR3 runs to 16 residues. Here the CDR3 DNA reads TGTGCCAGCAGCTTATCAAGGTCCCAGGGTATCTACGAGCAGTACGTC. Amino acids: CASSLSRSQGIYEQYV.

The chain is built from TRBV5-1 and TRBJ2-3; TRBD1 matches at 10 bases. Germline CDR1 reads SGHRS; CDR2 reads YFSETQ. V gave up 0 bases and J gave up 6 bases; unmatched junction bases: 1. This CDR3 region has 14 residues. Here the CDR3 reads CASSLGTGGDTQYF. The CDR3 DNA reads TGCGCCAGCAGCTTGGGGACAGGGGGGGATACGCAGTATTTT.